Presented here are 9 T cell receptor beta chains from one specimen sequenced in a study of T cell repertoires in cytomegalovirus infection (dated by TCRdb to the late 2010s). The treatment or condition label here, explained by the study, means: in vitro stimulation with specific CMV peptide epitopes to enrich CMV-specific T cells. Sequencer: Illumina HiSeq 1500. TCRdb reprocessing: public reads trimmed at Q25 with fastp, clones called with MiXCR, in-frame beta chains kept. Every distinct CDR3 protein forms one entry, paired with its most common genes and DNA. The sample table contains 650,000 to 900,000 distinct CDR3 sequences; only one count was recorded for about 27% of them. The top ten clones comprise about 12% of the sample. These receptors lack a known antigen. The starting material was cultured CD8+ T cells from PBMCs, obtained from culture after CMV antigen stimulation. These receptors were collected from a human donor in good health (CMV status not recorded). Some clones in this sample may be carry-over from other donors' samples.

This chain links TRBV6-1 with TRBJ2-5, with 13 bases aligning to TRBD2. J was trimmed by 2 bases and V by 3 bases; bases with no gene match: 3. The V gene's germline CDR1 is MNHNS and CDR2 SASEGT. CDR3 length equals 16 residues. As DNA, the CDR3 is TGTGCCAGCAGTGACGGGACTAGCGGGGCTCAAGAGACCCAGTACTTC. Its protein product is CASSDGTSGAQETQYF.

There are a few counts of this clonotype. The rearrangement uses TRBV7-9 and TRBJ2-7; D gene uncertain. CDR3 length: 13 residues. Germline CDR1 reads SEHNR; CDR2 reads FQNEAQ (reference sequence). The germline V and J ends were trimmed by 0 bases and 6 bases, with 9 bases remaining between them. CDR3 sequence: CASSLARTGEQYF. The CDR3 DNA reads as TGTGCCAGCAGCTTAGCCAGGACGGGCGAGCAGTACTTC.

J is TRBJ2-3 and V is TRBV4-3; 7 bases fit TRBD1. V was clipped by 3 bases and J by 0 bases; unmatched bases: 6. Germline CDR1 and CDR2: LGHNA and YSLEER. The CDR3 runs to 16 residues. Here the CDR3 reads CASSHPDRPSTDTQYF. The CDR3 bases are TGCGCCAGCAGCCATCCGGACAGGCCCAGCACAGATACGCAGTATTTT.

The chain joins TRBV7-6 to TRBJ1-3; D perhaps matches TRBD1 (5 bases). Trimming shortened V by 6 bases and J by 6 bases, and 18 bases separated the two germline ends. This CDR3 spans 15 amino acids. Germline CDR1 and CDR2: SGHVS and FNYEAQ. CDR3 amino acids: CASSSTGTDQNTIYF. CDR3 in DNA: TGTGCCAGCAGTTCCACCGGGACGGACCAAAACACCATATATTTT.

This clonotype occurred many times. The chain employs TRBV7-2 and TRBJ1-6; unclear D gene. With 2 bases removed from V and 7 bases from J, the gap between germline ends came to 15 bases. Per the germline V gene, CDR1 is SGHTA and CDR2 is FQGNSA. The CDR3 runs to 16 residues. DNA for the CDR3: TGTGCCAGCAGCTTAAAACCGCCGGGTGGGAATTCACCCCTCCACTTT. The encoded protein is CASSLKPPGGNSPLHF.

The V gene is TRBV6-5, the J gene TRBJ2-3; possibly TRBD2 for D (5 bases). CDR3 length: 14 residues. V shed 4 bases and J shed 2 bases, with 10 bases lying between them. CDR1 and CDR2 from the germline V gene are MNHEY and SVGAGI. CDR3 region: CASSSTGDTDTQYF. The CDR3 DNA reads TGTGCCAGCAGTTCAACCGGGGACACAGATACGCAGTATTTT.

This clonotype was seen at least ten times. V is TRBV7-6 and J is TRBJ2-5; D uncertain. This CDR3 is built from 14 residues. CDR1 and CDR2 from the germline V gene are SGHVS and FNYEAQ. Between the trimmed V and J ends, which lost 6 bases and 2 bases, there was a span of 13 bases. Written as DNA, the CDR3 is TGTGCCAGCAGTCTTGGTAGCCCGCAAGAGACCCAGTACTTC. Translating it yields CASSLGSPQETQYF.

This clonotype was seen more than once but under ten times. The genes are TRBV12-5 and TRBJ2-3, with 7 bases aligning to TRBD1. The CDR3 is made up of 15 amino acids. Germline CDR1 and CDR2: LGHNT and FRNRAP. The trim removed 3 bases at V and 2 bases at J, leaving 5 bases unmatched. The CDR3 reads CASGFGTANTDTQYF. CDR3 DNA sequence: TGTGCTAGTGGTTTTGGGACAGCGAACACAGATACGCAGTATTTT.

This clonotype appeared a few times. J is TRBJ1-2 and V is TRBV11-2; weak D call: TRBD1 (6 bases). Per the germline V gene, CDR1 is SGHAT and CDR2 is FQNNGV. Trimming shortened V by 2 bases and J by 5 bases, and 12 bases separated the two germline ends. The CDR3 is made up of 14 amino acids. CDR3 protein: CASSLRGASYGYTF. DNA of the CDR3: TGTGCCAGCAGCTTAAGGGGGGCTTCTTATGGCTACACCTTC.